This is a list of T cell receptor beta chains from one sample in a study of blood T cell repertoires in COVID-19. The data were produced by immunoSEQ multiplex PCR, yet TCRdb's version contains in-frame clones alone and is incomplete. The sample gives over 150,000 clones, around four fifths of which show up once; approximately 6.9% is in the top ten. Material for sequencing was peripheral blood. Every receptor here comes from a human donor with acute or convalescent COVID-19. The donor label of this sample is uncertain. CDR3s include the opening cysteine and the closing phenylalanine or tryptophan. A D gene is named only where the DNA matches it firmly. Clone size is shown for a subset of rows, as once, few, many or a class of expanded clone.

j_gene: TRBJ1-1; v_gene: TRBV3-1/TRBV3-2; abundance: .; d_gene: TRBD1; CDR3nt: TGTGCCAGCGATCAGACAGGGGCGAACACTGAAGCTTTCTTT; CDR3aa: CASDQTGANTEAFF
j_gene: TRBJ2-5; v_gene: TRBV27; abundance: few; d_gene: .; CDR3nt: TGTGCCAGCAGTTTATCCCCCTCTCAGGGCGATCTCGGGACCCAGTACTTC; CDR3aa: CASSLSPSQGDLGTQYF
j_gene: TRBJ2-5; v_gene: TRBV9; abundance: .; d_gene: .; CDR3nt: TGTGCCAGCAGCGTCAGAGAGACCCAGTACTTC; CDR3aa: CASSVRETQYF
j_gene: TRBJ1-2; v_gene: TRBV2; abundance: .; d_gene: TRBD1; CDR3nt: TGTGCCAGCAGTTTGAGACAGGGGGGTTCCTATGGCTACACCTTC; CDR3aa: CASSLRQGGSYGYTF
j_gene: TRBJ1-4; v_gene: TRBV4-1; abundance: few; d_gene: .; CDR3nt: TGCGCCAGCAGCCCAGGGGTTTTAGGTGAAAAACTGTTTTTT; CDR3aa: CASSPGVLGEKLFF
j_gene: TRBJ1-1; v_gene: TRBV5-6; abundance: .; d_gene: .; CDR3nt: TGTGCCAGCAGCTCTGAGTCCCCCTCGGGGGATAGGGCTGAAGCTTTCTTT; CDR3aa: CASSSESPSGDRAEAFF
j_gene: TRBJ1-2; v_gene: TRBV19; abundance: .; d_gene: .; CDR3nt: TGTGCCAGTAGTACTGCAGGGAATCCTGGCTACACCTTC; CDR3aa: CASSTAGNPGYTF
j_gene: TRBJ2-3; v_gene: TRBV18; abundance: .; d_gene: .; CDR3nt: TGTGCCAGCTCACCACCGGGACAAGGAGATACGCAGTATTTT; CDR3aa: CASSPPGQGDTQYF
j_gene: TRBJ2-1; v_gene: TRBV4-3; abundance: .; d_gene: TRBD2; CDR3nt: TGCGCCAGCAGCCAAGAAATAGCGGGAGGGCGTAATGAGCAGTTCTTC; CDR3aa: CASSQEIAGGRNEQFF
j_gene: TRBJ1-1; v_gene: TRBV6-2/TRBV6-3; abundance: .; d_gene: .; CDR3nt: TGTGCCAGCAGTTACTGGCAACAGACGAACACTGAAGCTTTCTTT; CDR3aa: CASSYWQQTNTEAFF
j_gene: TRBJ1-1; v_gene: TRBV7-6; abundance: .; d_gene: .; CDR3nt: TGTGCCAGCAGCTTAGGGGGAGACACTGAAGCTTTCTTT; CDR3aa: CASSLGGDTEAFF
j_gene: TRBJ2-5; v_gene: TRBV29-1; abundance: .; d_gene: .; CDR3nt: TGCAGCGTCTGGGGCGGGGACGGACGGCAAGAGACCCAGTACTTC; CDR3aa: CSVWGGDGRQETQYF
j_gene: TRBJ2-1; v_gene: TRBV6-4; abundance: .; d_gene: TRBD2; CDR3nt: TGTGCCAGCAGACCCGGGACTAGCGGGGTCATGGTTAATGAGCAGTTCTTC; CDR3aa: CASRPGTSGVMVNEQFF
j_gene: TRBJ1-2; v_gene: TRBV19; abundance: once; d_gene: TRBD1; CDR3nt: TGTGCCAGTAGAGGGACAGCGACTAACTATGGCTACACCTTC; CDR3aa: CASRGTATNYGYTF
j_gene: TRBJ2-3; v_gene: TRBV7-9; abundance: .; d_gene: TRBD2; CDR3nt: TGTGCCAGCAGCCCCACTAGCGGGAGGACAGATACGCAGTATTTT; CDR3aa: CASSPTSGRTDTQYF
j_gene: TRBJ2-3; v_gene: TRBV10-3; abundance: once; d_gene: .; CDR3nt: TGTGCCATCGCGGAAGGAGATACGCAGTATTTT; CDR3aa: CAIAEGDTQYF
j_gene: TRBJ1-1; v_gene: TRBV2; abundance: .; d_gene: TRBD1; CDR3nt: TGTGCCAGCAGTGTAGAGACAGGGTACACTGAAGCTTTCTTT; CDR3aa: CASSVETGYTEAFF
j_gene: TRBJ2-3; v_gene: TRBV24-1; abundance: once; d_gene: TRBD2; CDR3nt: TGTGCCACCAGTGGCCTGACTAGCGGGAGAAGTGCAGATACGCAGTATTTT; CDR3aa: CATSGLTSGRSADTQYF
j_gene: TRBJ2-1; v_gene: TRBV6-2/TRBV6-3; abundance: .; d_gene: TRBD2; CDR3nt: TGTGCCAGCAGTTCTCGCCCTACGGGAGGGTACAATGAGCAGTTCTTC; CDR3aa: CASSSRPTGGYNEQFF
j_gene: TRBJ2-5; v_gene: TRBV27; abundance: .; d_gene: .; CDR3nt: TGTGCCAGCAGTTTTGAAAGGGGAGGCCAAGAGACCCAGTACTTC; CDR3aa: CASSFERGGQETQYF
j_gene: TRBJ2-5; v_gene: TRBV5-1; abundance: .; d_gene: TRBD2; CDR3nt: TGCGCCACCTCCCCCGGGGGGATAGAGACCCAGTACTTC; CDR3aa: CATSPGGIETQYF
j_gene: TRBJ2-7; v_gene: TRBV5-5; abundance: .; d_gene: TRBD1; CDR3nt: TGTGCCAGCAGCGTGGGACAGGGGTCCGACGAGCAGTACTTC; CDR3aa: CASSVGQGSDEQYF
j_gene: TRBJ1-4; v_gene: TRBV28; abundance: .; d_gene: TRBD1; CDR3nt: TGTGCCAGCAGTTGGGACAGGAGAAATGAAAAACTGTTTTTT; CDR3aa: CASSWDRRNEKLFF
j_gene: TRBJ1-1; v_gene: TRBV28; abundance: .; d_gene: .; CDR3nt: TGTGCCAGCAGTTTATCCCCCTACTCCCCCAATCTCATACAGACCATGAACACTGAAGCTTTCTTT; CDR3aa: CASSLSPYSPNLIQTMNTEAFF
j_gene: TRBJ1-2; v_gene: TRBV7-6; abundance: .; d_gene: TRBD1; CDR3nt: TGTGCCAGCAGCCCGACAGGGACCGGGGGAGGCTACACCTTC; CDR3aa: CASSPTGTGGGYTF
j_gene: TRBJ2-3; v_gene: TRBV7-2; abundance: .; d_gene: TRBD1; CDR3nt: TGTGCCAGCAGCTTAGGACAGGGGTCCCTAGATACGCAGTATTTT; CDR3aa: CASSLGQGSLDTQYF
j_gene: TRBJ1-5; v_gene: TRBV6-1; abundance: .; d_gene: TRBD1; CDR3nt: TGTGCCAGCAGTGGCAGCGGGACAGGTAGCAATCAGCCCCAGCATTTT; CDR3aa: CASSGSGTGSNQPQHF
j_gene: TRBJ2-5; v_gene: TRBV5-1; abundance: many; d_gene: TRBD1; CDR3nt: TGCGCCAGCAGCGTGGAGGGGACAGGATCCCCTATAGGGACCCAGTACTTC; CDR3aa: CASSVEGTGSPIGTQYF
j_gene: TRBJ2-5; v_gene: TRBV6-5; abundance: .; d_gene: TRBD1; CDR3nt: TGTGCCAGCAGTCCCCGGACAGGGAATCAAGAGACCCAGTACTTC; CDR3aa: CASSPRTGNQETQYF
j_gene: TRBJ2-1; v_gene: TRBV10-3; abundance: .; d_gene: .; CDR3nt: TGTGCCATCATCGCTCATAGCGGCTATGAGCAGTTCTTC; CDR3aa: CAIIAHSGYEQFF
j_gene: TRBJ1-2; v_gene: TRBV7-2; abundance: .; d_gene: TRBD1; CDR3nt: TGTGCCAGCACCCCGGGACAGTTAAACTATGGCTACACCTTC; CDR3aa: CASTPGQLNYGYTF
j_gene: TRBJ2-3; v_gene: TRBV7-8; abundance: .; d_gene: .; CDR3nt: TGTGCCAGCAGAAGCATCCAGCGGGTAGCCAGGGAGTTAGATACGCAGTATTTT; CDR3aa: CASRSIQRVARELDTQYF
j_gene: TRBJ2-7; v_gene: TRBV5-1; abundance: .; d_gene: TRBD2; CDR3nt: TGCGCCAGCAGAGCACCGGGACTAGCGGGAGTGTACGAGCAGTACTTC; CDR3aa: CASRAPGLAGVYEQYF
j_gene: TRBJ1-1; v_gene: TRBV12-3/TRBV12-4; abundance: .; d_gene: .; CDR3nt: TGTGCCAGCAGTCAGGCACTGAACACTGAAGCTTTCTTT; CDR3aa: CASSQALNTEAFF
j_gene: TRBJ2-1; v_gene: TRBV4-1; abundance: .; d_gene: .; CDR3nt: TGCGCCAGCAGCCAAGACTGGGCACGCCTAAGGCAGTTCTTC; CDR3aa: CASSQDWARLRQFF
j_gene: TRBJ1-1; v_gene: TRBV28; abundance: .; d_gene: .; CDR3nt: TGTGCCAGCAGTTTACGTACAGGGCGGTACACTGAAGCTTTCTTT; CDR3aa: CASSLRTGRYTEAFF
j_gene: TRBJ2-3; v_gene: TRBV6-2/TRBV6-3; abundance: .; d_gene: TRBD1; CDR3nt: TGTGCCAGCAGTTACCCCAGGGGGCAGGGCACAGATACGCAGTATTTT; CDR3aa: CASSYPRGQGTDTQYF
j_gene: TRBJ2-5; v_gene: TRBV30; abundance: .; d_gene: .; CDR3nt: TGTGCCTGGAGGGCGGGACCCGGAGAGACCCAGTACTTC; CDR3aa: CAWRAGPGETQYF
j_gene: TRBJ1-1; v_gene: TRBV3-1/TRBV3-2; abundance: few; d_gene: TRBD1; CDR3nt: TGTGCCAGCAGCCAAGTCAGGACAGGGGAGAACACTGAAGCTTTCTTT; CDR3aa: CASSQVRTGENTEAFF
j_gene: TRBJ2-7; v_gene: TRBV11-2; abundance: once; d_gene: .; CDR3nt: TGTGCCAGCAGCTTAGGCCAAGGGGGAGGGGCCTACGAGCAGTACTTC; CDR3aa: CASSLGQGGGAYEQYF
j_gene: TRBJ2-3; v_gene: TRBV6-1; abundance: .; d_gene: .; CDR3nt: TGTGCCAGCAGTGAACAATTAGATACGCAGTATTTT; CDR3aa: CASSEQLDTQYF
j_gene: TRBJ2-7; v_gene: TRBV5-4; abundance: once; d_gene: .; CDR3nt: TGTGCCAGCAGCTTGGAGGGGAGGGAGCAGTACTTC; CDR3aa: CASSLEGREQYF
j_gene: TRBJ1-2; v_gene: TRBV18; abundance: .; d_gene: TRBD1; CDR3nt: TGTGCCAGCTCACCATTAGGGACAGGGATCGGCTACACCTTC; CDR3aa: CASSPLGTGIGYTF
j_gene: TRBJ2-5; v_gene: TRBV9; abundance: .; d_gene: TRBD2; CDR3nt: TGTGCCAGCAGCGCCGGGGGGACTTGGGAGACCCAGTACTTC; CDR3aa: CASSAGGTWETQYF
j_gene: TRBJ2-1; v_gene: TRBV3-1/TRBV3-2; abundance: .; d_gene: TRBD1; CDR3nt: TGTGCCAGCAGCCTCGGACAGGGGGACCCCTTATACAATGAGCAGTTCTTC; CDR3aa: CASSLGQGDPLYNEQFF
j_gene: TRBJ1-5; v_gene: TRBV7-6; abundance: .; d_gene: .; CDR3nt: TGTGCCAGCAGCTTAGACGGCGCAGGCAACAATCAGCCCCAGCATTTT; CDR3aa: CASSLDGAGNNQPQHF
j_gene: TRBJ1-2; v_gene: TRBV6-6; abundance: .; d_gene: .; CDR3nt: TGTGCCAGCACCGGGGGAACTAACTATGGCTACACCTTC; CDR3aa: CASTGGTNYGYTF
j_gene: TRBJ2-3; v_gene: TRBV4-2; abundance: .; d_gene: TRBD2; CDR3nt: TGTGCCAGCAGCCCTTCTAGCGGGACGGGCACAGGAACGCAGTATTTT; CDR3aa: CASSPSSGTGTGTQYF
j_gene: TRBJ2-5; v_gene: TRBV29-1; abundance: .; d_gene: .; CDR3nt: TGCAGCGTTCGCTCTAGGGGATTCCAAGAGACCCAGTACTTC; CDR3aa: CSVRSRGFQETQYF
j_gene: TRBJ1-1; v_gene: TRBV28; abundance: medium-sized; d_gene: .; CDR3nt: TGTGCCAGCATCAGAACACCGAACACTGAAGCTTTCTTT; CDR3aa: CASIRTPNTEAFF
j_gene: TRBJ1-1; v_gene: TRBV19; abundance: .; d_gene: .; CDR3nt: TGTGCCAGTAGTAATCTGGGCAGCCTCTATGTTGCTTTCTTT; CDR3aa: CASSNLGSLYVAFF